What follows is one TCR beta chain and its context. Germline CDR1 DFQATT, CDR2 SNEGSKA (reference sequence). The CDR3 covers 14 residues. V gave up 1 base and J gave up 5 bases, with 15 bases separating them. The sample belongs to a study of CD8 T cells in Susac syndrome. Turning to the study itself: Among the Susac syndrome patients sequenced, over 5 had active disease and about eight were in remission. Patients with Susac syndrome, at blood draw, were therapy-naive, on corticosteroids, or on intravenous immunoglobulin alone.

Sequencing of TCR beta was carried out in blood CD8+ and CD4+ T cells. Reverse transcription used about 0.45 to 1 ug RNA and random hexamers. Multiplex PCR with immunoSEQ amplified the TCR beta CDR3 across 54 Vbeta and 13 Jbeta. TCRdb processed the immunoSEQ multiplex PCR reads anew with MiXCR; each CDR3 protein has one entry. The sample gives roughly 110,000 distinct CDR3 sequences, approximately 94% of which show up once; 0.41% is in the top ten. Source material: CD8+ T cells from PBMCs. This receptor was taken from a human donor with Susac syndrome. This sequence joins TRBV20-1 and TRBJ2-7; D remains ambiguous. The CDR3 bases are TGCAGTGCTAGAGTAGCCGCGGCGGTGCACGAGCAGTACTTC. Translated: CSARVAAAVHEQYF.